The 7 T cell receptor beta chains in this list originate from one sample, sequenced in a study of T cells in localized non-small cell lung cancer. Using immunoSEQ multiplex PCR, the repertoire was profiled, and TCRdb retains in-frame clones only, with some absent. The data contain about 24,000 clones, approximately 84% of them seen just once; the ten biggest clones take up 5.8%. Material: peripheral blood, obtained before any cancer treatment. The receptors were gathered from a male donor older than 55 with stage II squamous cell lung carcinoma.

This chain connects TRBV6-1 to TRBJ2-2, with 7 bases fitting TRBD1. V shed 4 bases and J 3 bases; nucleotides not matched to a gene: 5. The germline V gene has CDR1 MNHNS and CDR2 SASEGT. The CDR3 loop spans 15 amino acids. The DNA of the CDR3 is TGTGCCAGCAGTGCCTCGGGACAGTACACCGGGGAGCTGTTTTTT. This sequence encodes CASSASGQYTGELFF.

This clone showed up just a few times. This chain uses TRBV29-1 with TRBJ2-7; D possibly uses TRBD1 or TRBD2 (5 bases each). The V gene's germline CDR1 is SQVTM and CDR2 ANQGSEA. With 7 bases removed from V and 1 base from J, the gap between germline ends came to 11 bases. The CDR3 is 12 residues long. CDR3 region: CSAGTVSYEQYF. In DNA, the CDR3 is TGCAGCGCCGGGACGGTTTCCTACGAGCAGTACTTC.

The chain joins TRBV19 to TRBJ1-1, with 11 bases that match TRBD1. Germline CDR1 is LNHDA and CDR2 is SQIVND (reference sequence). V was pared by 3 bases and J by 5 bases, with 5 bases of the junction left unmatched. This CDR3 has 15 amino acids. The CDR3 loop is CASSIGQGARTEAFF. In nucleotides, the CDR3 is TGTGCCAGTAGTATCGGACAGGGGGCACGGACTGAAGCTTTCTTT.

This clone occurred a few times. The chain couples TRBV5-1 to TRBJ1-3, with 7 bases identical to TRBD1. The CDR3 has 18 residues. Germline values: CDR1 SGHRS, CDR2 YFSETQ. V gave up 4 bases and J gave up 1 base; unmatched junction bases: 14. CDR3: CASSAQGGDSTSGNTIYF. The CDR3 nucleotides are TGCGCCAGCAGCGCCCAGGGGGGGGACTCGACTTCTGGAAACACCATATATTTT. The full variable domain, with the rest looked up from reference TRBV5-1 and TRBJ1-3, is KAGVTQTPRYLIKTRGQQVTLSCSPISGHRSVSWYQQTPGQGLQFLFEYFSETQRNKGNFPGRFSGRQFSNSRSEMNVSTLELGDSALYLCASSAQGGDSTSGNTIYFGEGSWLTVV.

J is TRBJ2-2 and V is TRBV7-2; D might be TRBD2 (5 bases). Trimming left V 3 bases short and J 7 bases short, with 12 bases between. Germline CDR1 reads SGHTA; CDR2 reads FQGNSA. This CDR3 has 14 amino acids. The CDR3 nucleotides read TGTGCCAGCAGCTTCCTGCATGGACTCGGGGAGCTGTTTTTT. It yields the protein CASSFLHGLGELFF.

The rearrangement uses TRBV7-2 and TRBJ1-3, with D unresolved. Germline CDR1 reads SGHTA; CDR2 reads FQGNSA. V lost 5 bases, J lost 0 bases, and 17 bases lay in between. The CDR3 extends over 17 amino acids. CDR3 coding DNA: TGTGCCAGCAGCCCAAGCCCCCAACAAGTCTCTGGAAACACCATATATTTT. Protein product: CASSPSPQQVSGNTIYF.

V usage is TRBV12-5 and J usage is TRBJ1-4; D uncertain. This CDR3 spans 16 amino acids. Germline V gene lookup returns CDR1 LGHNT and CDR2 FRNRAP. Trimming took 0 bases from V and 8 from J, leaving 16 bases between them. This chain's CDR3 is CASGLVVRSLDEKLFF. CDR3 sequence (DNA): TGTGCTAGTGGTTTGGTAGTTAGGAGTCTAGACGAAAAACTGTTTTTT.